These 14 T cell receptor beta chains share one sample of origin, sequenced in a study of T cells in Graves' hyperthyroidism and ophthalmopathy (dated by TCRdb to between 2018 and 2021). Library method: multiplex PCR. The reads were generated on an Illumina HiSeq 2000. The TCR beta CDR3 regions were amplified from the RNA transcripts. A first-round RT-PCR of the TCR CDR3 used the HTBI primer set with the Qiagen OneStep RT-PCR kit. TCRdb reanalyzed the raw reads on its own, using fastp at Q25 for trimming and MiXCR for clone calling, and kept in-frame beta chains. Each CDR3 protein gets just one entry, which takes the most common genes and DNA from the rows behind it. The sample data list over 500,000 distinct CDR3 sequences, and approximately 48% of these were observed just once. The ten largest clones add up to around two fifths of the sample. Sequenced: peripheral blood or thyroid tissue (not recorded which). The origin of the receptors is an adult woman with Graves' disease, either hyperthyroidism or ophthalmopathy (not recorded which).

This clonotype has a handful of counts. The chain employs TRBV19 and TRBJ1-1; no firm D call. V lost 2 bases to trimming and J lost 3 bases, with 7 bases between them. Germline V gives CDR1 LNHDA, CDR2 SQIVND (reference sequence). The CDR3 runs 13 residues. CDR3: CASSIRGHTEAFF. The CDR3 nucleotides are TGTGCCAGTAGTATAAGAGGGCACACTGAAGCTTTCTTT.

The rearrangement uses TRBV19 and TRBJ1-5; D call uncertain. The germline V gene encodes CDR1 LNHDA and CDR2 SQIVND (reference sequence). V gave up 8 bases and J gave up 4 bases, with 18 bases separating them. The CDR3 runs to 15 residues. Here the CDR3 DNA reads TGTGCCAGTTTACCGGGCAGGCAAAGGAATCAGCCCCAGCATTTT. Protein: CASLPGRQRNQPQHF.

This clonotype was found many times. This chain connects TRBV7-3 to TRBJ1-1; D not resolved. From germline, CDR1 is SGHTA and CDR2 FQGTGA. The ends were cut back, 5 bases at V and 1 base at J, with 8 bases in the middle. The CDR3 has 13 amino acids. The CDR3 loop is CASSQSANTEAFF. The CDR3, as DNA: TGTGCCAGCAGCCAATCAGCGAACACTGAAGCTTTCTTT.

This clonotype was picked up a small number of times. The genes are TRBV10-3 and TRBJ1-5; 11 positions match TRBD1. Germline V gives CDR1 ENHRY, CDR2 SYGVKD. With V trimmed by 10 bases and J by 4 bases, 6 bases remained unmatched. The CDR3 consists of 14 residues. In nucleotides, the CDR3 is TGTGCCAGCGGGACAGGGGGTTGGAATCAGCCCCAGCATTTT. As protein: CASGTGGWNQPQHF.

Ten or more counts support this clonotype. The gene calls are TRBV28 and TRBJ1-2; 7 positions match TRBD1. The ends lost 6 bases at V and 7 bases at J; junction bases unmatched: 8. The CDR3 has 13 amino acids. CDR1 and CDR2 from the germline V gene are MDHEN and SYDVKM. CDR3 amino acids: CASRTGTAGGYTF. The CDR3 DNA reads TGTGCCAGCAGAACCGGGACAGCGGGTGGCTACACCTTC.

This sequence joins TRBV9 and TRBJ2-5; the D is unclear. The CDR3 length is 14 residues. V lost 0 bases to trimming and J lost 2 bases, with 8 bases between them. Germline CDR1 SGDLS, CDR2 YYNGEE. CDR3 protein: CASSVVGIQETQYF. CDR3 in DNA: TGTGCCAGCAGCGTAGTAGGTATTCAAGAGACCCAGTACTTC.

The chain has TRBV11-2 and TRBJ2-5; tentatively, D is TRBD1 or TRBD2 (5 bases each). Trimming removed 5 bases at V and 5 bases at J, with 27 bases between. The germline CDR1 and CDR2 sequences are SGHAT and FQNNGV. The CDR3 is made up of 18 amino acids. The CDR3 coding sequence is TGTGCCAGCAGCCTGGGAAGGTCATGGGGGATTGTGATGGAGACCCAGTACTTC. Its translation: CASSLGRSWGIVMETQYF.

This clonotype was counted many times. This sequence joins TRBV6-1 and TRBJ1-5, with a weak D call TRBD1 (5 bases). Germline V gives CDR1 MNHNS, CDR2 SASEGT. This CDR3 is built from 14 residues. The CDR3 nucleotides are TGTGCAGCGAGAGAGGGGTCCGTTTTTCAGCCCCAGCATTTT. Protein: CAAREGSVFQPQHF.

The V and J genes are TRBV7-9 and TRBJ2-7; the D gene is possibly TRBD1 (5 bases). The germline CDR1 and CDR2 sequences are SEHNR and FQNEAQ (reference sequence). V was pared by 5 bases and J by 4 bases, with 18 bases between. The CDR3 runs 15 residues. The CDR3: CASSQEFREWYEQYF. In DNA, the CDR3 is TGTGCCAGCAGCCAAGAATTCAGGGAATGGTACGAGCAGTACTTC.

This clonotype appeared many times. The chain has TRBV10-3 and TRBJ1-2; no firm D call. V was pared by 10 bases and J by 8 bases, with 20 bases between. Germline assignment: CDR1 ENHRY and CDR2 SYGVKD. The CDR3 totals 13 residues. The CDR3 reads CATYSDLSGGYTF. In DNA form, the CDR3 reads TGTGCCACCTACTCCGACCTCTCCGGCGGCTACACCTTC.

About this clonotype: One junction end does not reproduce the germline sequence, and a read error may be involved. This chain joins TRBV28 and TRBJ2-6; a possible D gene is TRBD1 (5 bases). The CDR3 length is 13 residues. Germline-derived CDR1 and CDR2 are MDHEN and SYDVKM. The CDR3 sequence is CASSASGANVPTF. In DNA, the CDR3 is TGTGCCAGCAGCGCATCTGGGGCCAACGTCCCGACTTTC.

This clonotype has a handful of counts. The CDR3 here is CSPHTGERPIYF. The CDR3 DNA is TGCAGCCCCCATACGGGAGAGCGCCCCATTTACTTC. The genes are TRBV29-1 and TRBJ2-7; TRBD2 might be the D (6 bases). The ends were cut back, 8 bases at V and 13 bases at J, with 24 bases in the middle. This CDR3 region has 12 residues. CDR1 SQVTM and CDR2 ANQGSEA come from the germline V gene.

This clonotype was counted between two and nine times. This chain joins TRBV29-1 and TRBJ2-5; unclear D gene. The CDR3 runs 14 residues. CDR1 SQVTM and CDR2 ANQGSEA come from the germline V gene. V was clipped by 5 bases and J by 5 bases, with 18 bases between them. The CDR3 spells CSVQVRRLGETQYF. The CDR3, as DNA: TGCAGCGTTCAGGTCCGGCGCCTTGGGGAGACCCAGTACTTC.

In its sample, this clonotype was seen once. A much larger clone differs from this one at a single base, so this may be a read error. The chain couples TRBV6-1 to TRBJ2-7; unclear D gene. The CDR3 is 16 residues long. Germline assignment: CDR1 MNHNS and CDR2 SASEGT. V lost 6 bases, J lost 6 bases, and 24 bases lay in between. The CDR3 coding sequence is TGTGCCAGCAGACCTTTCTCAGGTTTTCTCTTCGGCGAGCAGTACTTC. Translated: CASRPFSGFLFGEQYF.